This TCR beta chain was sequenced in a study of blood T cell repertoires in COVID-19 (dated by TCRdb to about 2020). Study-wide context: Samples covering the acute and convalescent phases of COVID-19 were provided by collaborators in the United States, Italy and Spain. A de-identified subject ID, COVID-19 status, age in years and sex were almost always included in the sample metadata. Subjects who had been exposed to COVID-19, were actively infected with it, or had recovered from it provided the deeply sampled blood TCRbeta repertoires that made up the dataset. Where available, HLA class I and class II types were taken from metadata supplied by the sample provider and were not determined by assay-based typing. The samples were drawn from two sources: the first 160 participants of the ongoing ImmuneRACE study, and 1,254 subjects contributed by 6 global collaborators. The repertoires were made available in a free public database intended to serve as a resource for research on the immune response to SARS-CoV-2. The prospective study material was composed of cDNA or gDNA derived from T cells, B-cell-depleted T cells, or PBMCs.

The collaborating institutions used their own protocols to collect whole blood in K2EDTA tubes. Collaborator samples were shipped for TCRbeta analysis as frozen whole blood, isolated PBMCs, or DNA extracted from either sample type. The immunoSEQ Assay, a bias-controlled multiplex PCR, was used to amplify TCRbeta CDR3 regions from genomic DNA. The original pipeline was this. Within the assay, amplification of reference gene primers was used to estimate how many nucleated cells each sample contained. To quantify the absolute abundance of each unique TCRbeta CDR3 rearrangement, sequence reads were collapsed and filtered. Productive Simpson clonality was computed per sample as the square root of Simpson's diversity index over productive rearrangements. TCRdb took over this immuneACCESS table, retaining in-frame rearrangements with V and J assigned. Such tables are incomplete; in checked studies, under half of the missing clones stem from an unresolved V gene, and the remainder is unexplained. D and trimming were read from the DNA, whereas the V and J calls and clone size are those reported in that table. This sample is represented by about 200,000 clones; around three quarters of them were singletons. The ten most abundant clones make up about 5.5% of the sample.

On this clone: The target of this receptor is not known. No quality values exist for individual bases; no much larger clone is one base distant.

For CDR1 and CDR2, the germline V gene lists SGHTA and FQGTGA. V and J are trimmed by 5 bases and 5 bases, and the gene matches miss 10 bases of the junction. From cysteine to phenylalanine, the CDR3 is 16 amino acids long. Left in the record is the CDR3 DNA by itself, 48 bases read in frame from the first base. The full study reports these points: The quantity of clinical and demographic metadata differed by source and by participant and was supplied without curation.

The sample taken for sequencing was peripheral blood. The V and J segments used are TRBV7-3 and TRBJ2-2; 8 bases in the junction line up with TRBD2. The TCR originated in a woman aged 70-85 years with acute or convalescent COVID-19. CDR3 loop: CASSADRAGATGELFF. The nucleotide sequence is TGTGCCAGCAGCGCCGACAGAGCGGGAGCAACCGGGGAGCTGTTTTTT.